Included here is one TCR beta chain sequence, with context. Its cognate antigen is unknown. The sample belongs to a study of yellow fever vaccine responses in identical twins. Overall study findings and caveats: As reported, the vaccine T cell response of twins seemed partly convergent and partly personalized.

There are 17 residues in the CDR3. Trimming took off 1 base at V and 5 bases at J, with 19 bases between the two ends. Per germline, CDR1 LNHNV and CDR2 YYDKDF (reference sequence). TCRdb recomputed calls from the RT-PCR reads with MiXCR, one row per CDR3 protein. The sample yields about 5,500 distinct CDR3 sequences, approximately 90% seen once. This material consisted of T cells from blood (PBMCs), unsorted or a sorted subset (not recorded which), taken before or after yellow fever vaccination (not recorded which). The sequence was collected from a young woman who received the yellow fever vaccine. The chain couples TRBV15 to TRBJ2-3; a weak D match, TRBD2 (6 bases). The CDR3 sequence: CATSRGQGTVNKDTQYF. CDR3 in DNA: TGTGCCACCAGCAGAGGACAAGGGACTGTTAATAAAGATACGCAGTATTTT.